The T cell receptor beta chain under discussion was sequenced for a study of blood T cell repertoires in COVID-19. On the study more broadly: The study drew acute and convalescent COVID-19 samples from the United States, Italy and Spain. T cells, B-cell-depleted T cells, or PBMCs provided the cDNA or gDNA that served as material.

Symptom resolution, clearance, or two negative PCRs marked the recovered donors of Cohort 3. Original processing methods: Using reference gene primer amplification, nucleated cell counts were estimated. Profiled with immunoSEQ multiplex PCR; TCRdb holds only in-frame clones, not every one. V and J calls and clone size come straight from that table; D and trimming were deduced from the DNA. Found here are over 250,000 clones, about nine tenths of them singletons; the top ten hold roughly 2.6%. Material: PBMCs or T cells enriched from blood (not recorded which). This TCR was sampled from a man between 60 and 70 years old who had recovered from COVID-19.

CDR3 in DNA: TGTGCCACCAGTGATGGGAGGTACTATGGCTACACCTTC. Its translation: CATSDGRYYGYTF. The genes are TRBV24-1 and TRBJ1-2; D unclear. This CDR3 contains 13 residues. Germline values: CDR1 KGHDR, CDR2 SFDVKD. The germline V and J ends were trimmed by 3 bases and 3 bases, with 7 bases remaining between them.